The subject of this entry is one TCR beta chain. Its antigen is still unknown. Per-base qualities were not stored, and no clone one base away is much larger. The immunoSEQ Assay, a bias-controlled multiplex PCR, was used to amplify TCRbeta CDR3 regions from genomic DNA. For the original study's pipeline: Nucleated cell counts per sample were estimated from amplification of reference gene primers within the assay. To quantify the absolute abundance of each unique TCRbeta CDR3 rearrangement, sequence reads were collapsed and filtered. For each sample, productive Simpson clonality was calculated as the square root of Simpson's diversity index across productive rearrangements. In TCRdb, the immuneACCESS table is reduced to in-frame sequences with V and J assigned. These tables do not hold every clone; where another copy was compared, an unresolved V gene accounts for under half, and the others remain unexplained. From that table come the V and J calls and clone size; the DNA was used to work out D and trimming. The sample table lists roughly 270,000 clones, roughly 85% of them with a count of one. The ten largest clones take up roughly 4.6% of the sample.

Including cysteine and phenylalanine, the CDR3 has 20 amino acids. Only the CDR3 DNA stays, 60 bases, in frame from base 1. Trimming at the junction amounts to 7 bases on V and 4 bases on J, and the germline ends lie 29 bases apart. Based on the germline V gene, the CDR1 and CDR2 sequences are SGHNT and YENEEA. The data are from a study of blood T cell repertoires in COVID-19 (dated by TCRdb to the early 2020s). Context from the whole study: Samples from collaborators originated in the United States, Italy and Spain and spanned both the acute and convalescent phases of COVID-19. The material from the prospective study consisted of cDNA or gDNA derived from T cells, B-cell-depleted T cells, or PBMCs. Deeply sampled blood TCRbeta repertoires from subjects exposed to, actively infected with, or recovered from COVID-19 were included in the dataset. The repertoires were released in a freely available public database meant as a resource for research on the immune response to SARS-CoV-2. The samples were drawn from two sources: the first 160 participants of the ongoing ImmuneRACE study, and 1,254 subjects contributed by 6 global collaborators. A de-identified subject ID, COVID-19 status, age in years and sex were almost always included in the sample metadata. Where available, HLA class I and class II types were taken from metadata supplied by the sample provider and were not determined by assay-based typing. The investigation overall reported the following: Clinical and demographic metadata were provided uncurated, with the amount varying by source and participant.

Whole blood was collected in K2EDTA tubes by collaborating institutions according to the institutions' own protocols. For TCRbeta analysis, collaborator samples were shipped as frozen whole blood, as isolated PBMCs, or as DNA extracted from either sample type. The chain was built from TRBV11-3 and TRBJ2-6; TRBD1 could be the D gene, as 6 bases match. The sequenced material came from peripheral blood. This sequence originates from a man aged 50 to 60 with active or convalescent COVID-19. Here the CDR3 is given as CASTPRRDTRGSSGANVLTF. Here is the DNA: TGTGCCAGCACCCCCCGCCGGGACACTCGTGGCTCATCCGGGGCCAACGTCCTGACTTTC.